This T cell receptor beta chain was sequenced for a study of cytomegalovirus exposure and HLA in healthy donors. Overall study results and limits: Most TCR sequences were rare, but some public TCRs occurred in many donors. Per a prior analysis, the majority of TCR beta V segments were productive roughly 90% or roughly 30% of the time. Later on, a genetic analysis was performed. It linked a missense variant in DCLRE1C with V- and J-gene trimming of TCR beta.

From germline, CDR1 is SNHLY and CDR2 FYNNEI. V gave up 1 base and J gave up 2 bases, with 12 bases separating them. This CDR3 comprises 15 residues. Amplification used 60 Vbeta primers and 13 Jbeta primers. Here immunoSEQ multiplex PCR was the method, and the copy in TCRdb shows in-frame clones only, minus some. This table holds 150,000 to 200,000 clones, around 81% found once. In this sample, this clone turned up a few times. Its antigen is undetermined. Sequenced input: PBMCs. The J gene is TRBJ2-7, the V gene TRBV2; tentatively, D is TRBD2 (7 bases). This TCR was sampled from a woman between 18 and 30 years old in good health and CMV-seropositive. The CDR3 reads CASSEGGGGTYEQYV. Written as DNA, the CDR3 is TGTGCCAGCAGTGAAGGAGGGGGGGGAACCTACGAGCAGTACGTC.